Listed below are T cell receptor beta chains from one sample, sequenced in a study of T cell responses to AZD1222 COVID-19 vaccine. Sequencing was performed with immunoSEQ multiplex PCR; in TCRdb, only in-frame clones are kept and a portion is missing. Of 150,000 to 200,000 clones listed, about 90% were seen once; the top ten hold around 1.3%. The specimen comprised peripheral blood, sampled 28 days after the second AZD1222 dose. All receptors derive from an adult who received the AZD1222 COVID-19 vaccine. Both conserved end residues are part of each CDR3. The D gene is left open where the match is weak. Rows give clone size only sometimes, using once, few, many, or a class for an expanded clone.

cdr3_nt,cdr3_aa,v_call,d_call,j_call,clone_size
TGTGCCAGCAGCCAGCGTCGGAGCGGGGGGCGATACGAGCAGTACTTC,CASSQRRSGGRYEQYF,TRBV3-1/TRBV3-2,TRBD2,TRBJ2-7,NA
TGTGCCAGTAGTATGTCCGGGAACACTGAAGCTTTCTTT,CASSMSGNTEAFF,TRBV19,NA,TRBJ1-1,once
TGTGCCAGTAGTATCGGGGTCTCGGGACGCAATCAGCCCCAGCATTTT,CASSIGVSGRNQPQHF,TRBV19,NA,TRBJ1-5,NA
TGTGCCAGCAGTGAAGGGCGGCTAATGAACACTGAAGCTTTCTTT,CASSEGRLMNTEAFF,TRBV2,NA,TRBJ1-1,NA
TGTGCGTCCGGGGGTAGTACTCTGGGTTCAGAGACCCAGTACTTC,CASGGSTLGSETQYF,TRBV9,NA,TRBJ2-5,NA
TGTGCCAGCAGCTTAGTCGCTACGCAGTATTTT,CASSLVATQYF,TRBV7-2,NA,TRBJ2-3,NA
TGTGCCAGCAGGGGGGGGGCCGGACTCCCGGGAGAGACCCAGTACTTC,CASRGGAGLPGETQYF,TRBV11-2,NA,TRBJ2-5,NA
TGTGCCAGCGGACCGATCGGCACCCCTAGGGGTAACACTGAAGCTTTCTTT,CASGPIGTPRGNTEAFF,TRBV19,NA,TRBJ1-1,NA
TGTGCCAGCAGCTATTCTTCAACCCAAGAGACCCAGTACTTC,CASSYSSTQETQYF,TRBV9,NA,TRBJ2-5,once
TGTGCCAGCAGCTTAGTTTCCCAGGCTTTGGGGAAACTGTTTTTT,CASSLVSQALGKLFF,TRBV7-2,NA,TRBJ1-4,NA
TGTGCCAGCAGTTCATATATCGGGACAGGGGGGAATCAGCCCCAGCATTTT,CASSSYIGTGGNQPQHF,TRBV28,TRBD1,TRBJ1-5,NA
TGTGCCAGCACCCGAATGGGCGGGACTAGCTACGAGCAGTACTTC,CASTRMGGTSYEQYF,TRBV28,TRBD2,TRBJ2-7,NA
TGTGCCAGCAGCCCGGCTGGGGGCGAAGCTTTCTTT,CASSPAGGEAFF,TRBV3-1/TRBV3-2,NA,TRBJ1-1,once
TGTGCCAGCAGTGAATGGGGATCGGCCTACGAGCAGTACTTC,CASSEWGSAYEQYF,TRBV6-1,NA,TRBJ2-7,NA
TGCAGTGCTAGCGGGAGGAGCGAGCAGTACTTC,CSASGRSEQYF,TRBV20-1,TRBD2,TRBJ2-7,NA
TGTGCCAGCAGTAGGGCGGGAGGCGGTCAGCCCCAGCATTTT,CASSRAGGGQPQHF,TRBV6-2/TRBV6-3,NA,TRBJ1-5,once
TGCAGCGTTGAGACGGGAGGGCCGGGCAATGAGCAGTTCTTC,CSVETGGPGNEQFF,TRBV29-1,TRBD2,TRBJ2-1,NA
TGTGCCAGCAGCCAAGAATGGAGCTACACCACAGATACGCAGTATTTT,CASSQEWSYTTDTQYF,TRBV4-2,NA,TRBJ2-3,NA
TGCAGTGCTAGTTCAGATAGAAATGAGCAGTTCTTC,CSASSDRNEQFF,TRBV20-1,NA,TRBJ2-1,NA
TGTGCCAGCAGCTTATCGGAACAGGGAGGTGAAGCTTTCTTT,CASSLSEQGGEAFF,TRBV7-3,NA,TRBJ1-1,NA
TGTGCCAGTAGTATAGCCGAGGGCAGCTCCTACGAGCAGTACTTC,CASSIAEGSSYEQYF,TRBV19,NA,TRBJ2-7,NA
TGTGCCAGCAGTGAAAGCGTGGTGGCAGTTGGTTCCTACGAGCAGTACTTC,CASSESVVAVGSYEQYF,TRBV6-1,NA,TRBJ2-7,NA
TGTGCCAGCACCCAACTACCTGGGACTGTAGGGGAGCAGTACTTC,CASTQLPGTVGEQYF,TRBV28,NA,TRBJ2-7,NA
TGTGCCAGCAGTTTCACCGCCCGGTCGACCCAGTACTTC,CASSFTARSTQYF,TRBV27,NA,TRBJ2-5,NA
TGTGCCAGCAGTTTATATACAGGGATAACCGGGGAGCTGTTTTTT,CASSLYTGITGELFF,TRBV27,NA,TRBJ2-2,NA
TGTGCCATCAGTGGGGGGGAAGGGCAGCCCCAGCATTTT,CAISGGEGQPQHF,TRBV10-3,NA,TRBJ1-5,NA
TGTGCCAGCTCACCGGATATCGACGAGCAGTACTTC,CASSPDIDEQYF,TRBV18,NA,TRBJ2-7,NA
TGTGCTAGTGGTTGGTCAGGGAGCAATCAGCCCCAGCATTTT,CASGWSGSNQPQHF,TRBV12-5,NA,TRBJ1-5,NA
TGTGCCAGCGCCCCCCGTCGGGGGGGACGACAGCCCCAGCATTTT,CASAPRRGGRQPQHF,TRBV6-4,NA,TRBJ1-5,NA
TGTGCCACCAGCCTATCAGGGACAGAGTTCTACGAGCAGTACTTC,CATSLSGTEFYEQYF,TRBV15,TRBD1,TRBJ2-7,NA
TGTGCCAGCAGCGCCGAGGGGGGCAGGGACAATGAGCAGTTCTTC,CASSAEGGRDNEQFF,TRBV5-6,NA,TRBJ2-1,NA
TGCGCCAGCAGCCAAGAGGCCCGACAGCCCCAGCATTTT,CASSQEARQPQHF,TRBV4-3,NA,TRBJ1-5,NA
TGTGCCAGCCAAGGTCTTCGTGGACAGGGGGCGGGTCAGCCCCAGCATTTT,CASQGLRGQGAGQPQHF,TRBV5-6,TRBD1,TRBJ1-5,few
TGTGCCAGCAGCTCCCCATTGATGGACAGGGGAAACACTGAAGCTTTCTTT,CASSSPLMDRGNTEAFF,TRBV5-8,TRBD1,TRBJ1-1,NA
TGCGCCAGCAGGAGGGGGGTTGTCAATGAGCAGTTCTTC,CASRRGVVNEQFF,TRBV5-1,NA,TRBJ2-1,NA
TGTGCCAGCAGTTTAACGGGACCAGACTGGGAGGGCTACACCTTC,CASSLTGPDWEGYTF,TRBV28,NA,TRBJ1-2,NA
TGTGCCAGCAGCCATTCCGACAGGGACGGCGAGCAAAAACTGTTTTTT,CASSHSDRDGEQKLFF,TRBV16,TRBD1,TRBJ1-4,NA
TGCAGTGCTAGTTCCCAGACTAGCGCGCTCTCCTACAATGAGCAGTTCTTC,CSASSQTSALSYNEQFF,TRBV20-1,TRBD2,TRBJ2-1,NA
TGTGCCTGGGGGGCAGGGCAGAATCAGCCCCAGCATTTT,CAWGAGQNQPQHF,TRBV30,NA,TRBJ1-5,NA
TGCGCCAGCAGCTTGTGGGGGTCTGGCACAGATACGCAGTATTTT,CASSLWGSGTDTQYF,TRBV5-1,NA,TRBJ2-3,NA
TGTGCAAGTCGAACGGGACAGATGAACACTGAAGCTTTCTTT,CASRTGQMNTEAFF,TRBV12-2,NA,TRBJ1-1,NA
TGTGCCAGCAGCTTAGTGGGAGCTAGCACTGAAGCTTTCTTT,CASSLVGASTEAFF,TRBV7-3,NA,TRBJ1-1,NA
TGTGCCAGCAGTTCGGGGCTGATGAACACTGAAGCTTTCTTT,CASSSGLMNTEAFF,TRBV2,NA,TRBJ1-1,NA
TGCAGCGCACAGGGTCTCCACAATGAGCAGTTCTTC,CSAQGLHNEQFF,TRBV29-1,NA,TRBJ2-1,NA
TGTGCCACACCCCGGAACGGTGATAACTATGGCTACACCTTC,CATPRNGDNYGYTF,TRBV7-9,NA,TRBJ1-2,few
TGTGCCAGCAGCTTACCACCGGGACATCTGAGCTCCTATAATTCACCCCTCCACTTT,CASSLPPGHLSSYNSPLHF,TRBV7-2,NA,TRBJ1-6,NA
TGTGCCAGCAGCTTAGAAGACTGGACGGAAGAGACCCAGTACTTC,CASSLEDWTEETQYF,TRBV7-9,NA,TRBJ2-5,once
TGTGCCAGCAGTTCCTACGCTAGCGGAGAGAACAATGAGCAGTTCTTC,CASSSYASGENNEQFF,TRBV27,TRBD2,TRBJ2-1,NA
TGTGCCAGCAGCTCCGGGATCCGGCCGTTCTTC,CASSSGIRPFF,TRBV7-9,NA,TRBJ2-1,NA
TGTGCCAGCAGCCTTCCCGGACAGGGGTCGGGGACTGAAGCTTTCTTT,CASSLPGQGSGTEAFF,TRBV28,TRBD1,TRBJ1-1,NA
TGTGCCAGCAGCCGCTCTCCGAACACCGGGGAGCTGTTTTTT,CASSRSPNTGELFF,TRBV7-9,NA,TRBJ2-2,NA
TGCGCCAGCAGTGAGAAACAGGGTAATCAGCCCCAGCATTTT,CASSEKQGNQPQHF,TRBV10-2,NA,TRBJ1-5,NA
TGTGCCATTCGGACGGATCTGAACACTGAAGCTTTCTTT,CAIRTDLNTEAFF,TRBV10-3,NA,TRBJ1-1,NA
TGTGCCTTACAGGGGGCGCGCGGAAACACCATATATTTT,CALQGARGNTIYF,TRBV30,TRBD1,TRBJ1-3,NA
TGTGCCAGCAGCTTGGCGGCAACTCCGAACACCGGGGAGCTGTTTTTT,CASSLAATPNTGELFF,TRBV7-9,NA,TRBJ2-2,NA